This section outlines one T cell receptor (beta chain) sequence together with its context. Germline lookup yields CDR1 MNHEY and CDR2 SVGAGI. Trimming removed 10 bases at V and 2 bases at J, with 17 bases between. The CDR3 is made up of 14 amino acids. The sample comes from a study of cytomegalovirus exposure and HLA in healthy donors. This PCR relied on a set of 60 Vbeta primers and 13 Jbeta primers. Clones were read by immunoSEQ multiplex PCR, and TCRdb kept only the in-frame ones, dropping some. This table has around 200,000 clones, nearly 80% appearing once. Sequencing was carried out using PBMCs. This clonotype originated in a man aged 18 to 29 in good health and CMV-seronegative. The J gene is TRBJ2-5, the V gene TRBV6-5; D possibly corresponds to TRBD1 (6 bases). In DNA form, the CDR3 reads TGTGCCACCTCGCCCGCCACAGGGCAAGAGACCCAGTACTTC. As protein: CATSPATGQETQYF.